The 23 T cell receptor beta chains listed next were all sequenced from one sample in a study of cytomegalovirus exposure and HLA in healthy donors. Use of 60 Vbeta and 13 Jbeta primers characterized the PCR. Repertoires were generated with immunoSEQ multiplex PCR, while TCRdb's copy carries only in-frame clones and drops some. The data hold some 85,000 clones, with roughly four fifths observed a single time. The sequenced material came from PBMCs. Source of these receptors: a man aged 25 to 40 in good health and CMV-seronegative.

This sequence joins TRBV9 and TRBJ1-1; D is undetermined. V lost 3 bases and J 1 base, leaving 7 bases between the germline ends. There are 13 residues in the CDR3. The germline V gene has CDR1 SGDLS and CDR2 YYNGEE. The CDR3 spells CASSEFKNTEAFF. CDR3 bases: TGTGCCAGCAGCGAATTCAAGAACACTGAAGCTTTCTTT.

In this sample, this clone turned up a few times. The chain joins TRBV28 to TRBJ1-4, with 11 bases that match TRBD1. Germline V gene lookup returns CDR1 MDHEN and CDR2 SYDVKM. Trimming removed 5 bases from V and 6 bases from J; junction bases left unmatched: 5. The CDR3 totals 15 residues. CDR3 nucleotide sequence: TGTGCCAGCAGTACCACGGGACAGGGGGATGAAAAACTGTTTTTT. Protein product: CASSTTGQGDEKLFF.

This clone was counted once. The chain is built from TRBV18 and TRBJ2-3; D is perhaps TRBD1 (6 bases). Trimming removed 4 bases from V and 0 bases from J, with 8 bases in between. The germline CDR1 and CDR2 sequences are KGHSH and LQKENI. The CDR3 consists of 14 residues. In nucleotides, the CDR3 is TGTGCCAGCTCACTAACAGGGAGCACAGATACGCAGTATTTT. Translation gives CASSLTGSTDTQYF.

The chain recombines TRBV4-2 with TRBJ2-3; D gene ambiguous. V was clipped by 0 bases and J by 0 bases, with 7 bases between them. Germline V gives CDR1 LGHNA, CDR2 YNFKEQ. This CDR3 contains 15 residues. CDR3 in amino acids: CASSQDNYSTDTQYF. Here the CDR3 DNA reads TGTGCCAGCAGCCAAGACAACTACAGCACAGATACGCAGTATTTT.

The CDR3 nucleotides are TGTGCCAGCAGGGCCGGGACAGGGCAATTTCCATCCTACAATGAGCAGTTCTTC. Translation gives CASRAGTGQFPSYNEQFF. The chain uses TRBV28 and TRBJ2-1; TRBD1 agrees at 9 bases. This CDR3 has 18 amino acids. Germline assignment: CDR1 MDHEN and CDR2 SYDVKM. V lost 6 bases and J lost 1; bases outside the gene matches: 13.

The chain has TRBV5-6 and TRBJ1-3, with 8 bases lining up with TRBD1. CDR1 and CDR2 from the germline V gene are SGHDT and YYEEEE. The CDR3 contains 17 residues. The junction had 9 bases not matched to a gene; V was cut back by 2 bases and J by 2 bases. This CDR3 reads CASSFKPGTGPGNTIYF. The CDR3 DNA follows: TGTGCCAGCAGCTTCAAACCCGGGACAGGTCCTGGAAACACCATATATTTT.

The chain links TRBV18 to TRBJ2-7; a possible D gene is TRBD1 (5 bases). V lost 3 bases and J lost 1, with 13 bases in between. CDR3 length: 15 amino acids. Germline V lookup: CDR1 KGHSH, CDR2 LQKENI. CDR3 in DNA: TGTGCCAGCTCACCTATTCGGGCAGGGTCCTACGAGCAGTACTTC. Translated: CASSPIRAGSYEQYF.

This clone has more than one count but fewer than ten. J is TRBJ2-1 and V is TRBV2, with TRBD2 matching 10 bases. The CDR3 consists of 14 residues. Trimming at V came to 8 bases and at J to 4 bases, leaving 5 bases not matched to a gene. The germline gives CDR1 SNHLY, CDR2 FYNNEI. CDR3 nucleotides: TGTGCCAGCGTGTGGACTAGCGGATACAATGAGCAGTTCTTC. It codes for CASVWTSGYNEQFF.

V and J are TRBV5-5 and TRBJ2-7; 9 nucleotides match TRBD1. This CDR3 has 15 residues. CDR1 is SGHKS and CDR2 is YYEKEE in the germline V gene (reference sequence). The V segment lost 1 base and the J segment 4 bases; nucleotides outside the gene matches: 6. The CDR3 here is CASSLMGQGIYEQYF. The CDR3 DNA sequence: TGTGCCAGCAGCTTGATGGGACAGGGTATTTACGAGCAGTACTTC.

V usage is TRBV28 and J usage is TRBJ1-2; TRBD1 agrees at 7 bases. After removal of 5 bases from V and 1 base from J, the junction contained 4 bases not matched to a gene. There are 14 residues in the CDR3. Germline V gene data show CDR1 as MDHEN and CDR2 as SYDVKM. The CDR3 spells CASSTTGRNYGYTF. The CDR3 DNA reads TGTGCCAGCAGTACGACAGGGCGTAACTATGGCTACACCTTC.

V is TRBV11-2 and J is TRBJ2-1; the match to TRBD1 covers 10 bases. Germline CDR1 SGHAT, CDR2 FQNNGV. The CDR3 runs to 19 residues. The junction had 11 bases not matched to a gene; V was cut back by 2 bases and J by 1 base. The CDR3 is CASSLNSFWDRGSYNEQFF. For the CDR3, the DNA is TGTGCCAGCAGCTTAAATTCGTTTTGGGACAGGGGTTCCTACAATGAGCAGTTCTTC.

The chain carries TRBV14 and TRBJ1-3; D not resolved. Germline CDR1 and CDR2: SGHDN and FVKESK. Between the trimmed V and J ends, which lost 1 base and 9 bases, there was a span of 7 bases. The CDR3 loop spans 12 amino acids. CDR3 residues: CASSQAEVTIYF. The CDR3 region has the DNA TGTGCCAGCAGCCAAGCAGAAGTCACCATATATTTT.

This clone has just one count. The rearrangement uses TRBV9 and TRBJ2-7; the D gene is possibly TRBD1 (6 bases). The V and J ends lost 0 bases and 5 bases respectively, with 18 bases between them. This CDR3 comprises 16 residues. The germline CDR1 and CDR2 sequences are SGDLS and YYNGEE. CDR3 residues: CASSVASQGNIHEQYF. The DNA for the CDR3 is TGTGCCAGCAGCGTAGCTTCCCAGGGGAATATCCACGAGCAGTACTTC. The full variable domain, rest sourced from reference TRBV9 and TRBJ2-7, is DSGVTQTPKHLITATGQRVTLRCSPRSGDLSVYWYQQSLDQGLQFLIQYYNGEERAKGNILERFSAQQFPDLHSELNLSSLELGDSALYFCASSVASQGNIHEQYFGPGTRLTVT.

This clone was detected a few times. The rearrangement links TRBV2 to TRBJ1-4; possibly TRBD1 for D (6 bases). Germline V gene sequence: CDR1 SNHLY, CDR2 FYNNEI. Trimming shortened V by 6 bases and J by 4 bases, and 15 bases separated the two germline ends. The CDR3 totals 15 residues. The CDR3 DNA is TGTGCCAGCAGGGGCCAGGGGAGTCTTAATGAAAAACTGTTTTTT. Protein sequence: CASRGQGSLNEKLFF.

V is TRBV6-4 and J is TRBJ2-1; 11 bases are shared with TRBD2. CDR1 MRHNA and CDR2 SNTAGT come from the germline V gene. Trimming at V came to 3 bases and at J to 4 bases, leaving 5 bases not matched to a gene. The length of the CDR3 is 16 residues. CDR3 region: CASSERGTSGYNEQFF. DNA of the CDR3: TGTGCCAGCAGTGAAAGGGGGACTAGCGGTTACAATGAGCAGTTCTTC.

This sequence joins TRBV2 and TRBJ1-5, with D possibly TRBD1 on 6 matching bases. Germline V lookup: CDR1 SNHLY, CDR2 FYNNEI. Trimming took off 5 bases at V and 2 bases at J, with 13 bases between the two ends. The CDR3 spans 15 residues. CDR3 in DNA: TGTGCCAGCAGTTATAGTACAGGGCGCAATCAGCCCCAGCATTTT. This codes for CASSYSTGRNQPQHF.

The genes are TRBV9 and TRBJ2-5; no reliable D call. The germline V and J ends were trimmed by 3 bases and 0 bases, with 6 bases remaining between them. Per germline, CDR1 SGDLS and CDR2 YYNGEE. This CDR3 is built from 13 residues. The CDR3 sequence is CASSDPDQETQYF. The CDR3 nucleotides are TGTGCCAGCAGCGACCCGGACCAAGAGACCCAGTACTTC.

The chain employs TRBV5-1 and TRBJ2-1; a possible D gene is TRBD2 (5 bases). This CDR3 has 13 residues. Trimming removed 7 bases at V and 5 bases at J, with 13 bases between. Germline CDR1 and CDR2: SGHRS and YFSETQ. CDR3 loop: CASGRALHNEQFF. The CDR3 bases are TGCGCCAGCGGGAGAGCCCTCCACAATGAGCAGTTCTTC.

This clone was counted once. The chain couples TRBV28 to TRBJ1-3, with D possibly matching TRBD1 (5 bases). The length of the CDR3 is 14 residues. Trimming removed 5 bases from V and 0 bases from J, with 8 bases in between. The germline V gene has CDR1 MDHEN and CDR2 SYDVKM. The chain's CDR3 is CASSRTNSGNTIYF. The CDR3 DNA sequence: TGTGCCAGCAGTCGGACAAACTCTGGAAACACCATATATTTT.

The chain has TRBV7-8 and TRBJ2-6; D remains ambiguous. V was pared by 2 bases and J by 0 bases, with 8 bases between. In germline, CDR1 is SGHVS, CDR2 FQNEAQ. CDR3 size: 16 residues. CDR3 protein: CASSLQVLSGANVLTF. The CDR3, as DNA: TGTGCCAGCAGCTTACAGGTGCTCTCTGGGGCCAACGTCCTGACTTTC.

The V and J genes are TRBV4-2 and TRBJ1-2, with 8 bases lining up with TRBD1. Germline V lookup: CDR1 LGHNA, CDR2 YNFKEQ. CDR3 size: 15 residues. The V and J ends lost 0 bases and 4 bases, in that order; junction bases with no gene match: 4. Here the CDR3 reads CASSQDRGQGYGYTF. The CDR3 bases are TGTGCCAGCAGCCAAGACAGGGGGCAAGGCTATGGCTACACCTTC.

The chain employs TRBV7-9 and TRBJ2-3, with a weak D call TRBD2 (5 bases). V lost 2 bases and J 6 bases, leaving 9 bases between the germline ends. Germline V lookup: CDR1 SEHNR, CDR2 FQNEAQ (reference sequence). CDR3 size: 13 residues. For the CDR3, the DNA is TGTGCCAGCAGCTTATTGGAGGAGGATACGCAGTATTTT. The encoded protein is CASSLLEEDTQYF.

The chain recombines TRBV5-4 with TRBJ1-1; 7 bases match TRBD1. V dropped 4 bases and J dropped 4; count of bases not matched to a gene: 13. This CDR3 is 16 amino acids long. Germline V lookup: CDR1 SGHNT, CDR2 YYREEE (reference sequence). CDR3 sequence: CASSPNLDRAPTEAFF. CDR3 DNA sequence: TGTGCCAGCAGCCCAAATCTTGACAGGGCCCCCACTGAAGCTTTCTTT.